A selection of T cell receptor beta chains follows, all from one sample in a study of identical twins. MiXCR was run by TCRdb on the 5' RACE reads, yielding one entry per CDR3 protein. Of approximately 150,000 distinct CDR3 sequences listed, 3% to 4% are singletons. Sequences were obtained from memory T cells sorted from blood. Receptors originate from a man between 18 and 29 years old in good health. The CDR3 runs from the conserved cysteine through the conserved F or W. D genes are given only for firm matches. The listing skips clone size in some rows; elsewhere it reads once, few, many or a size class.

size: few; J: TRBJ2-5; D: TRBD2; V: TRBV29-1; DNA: TGCAGCGGTAGCCCATTAGCGGGAGGGCAAGAGACCCAGTACTTC; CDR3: CSGSPLAGGQETQYF
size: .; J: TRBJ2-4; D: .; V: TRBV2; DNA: TGTGCCAGCAGTGAAGGCCTAGCGCCAATTCAGTACTTC; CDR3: CASSEGLAPIQYF
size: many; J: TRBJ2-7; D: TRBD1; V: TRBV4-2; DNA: TGTGCCAGCAGCCAAGATCCGGGACAGGGATTCTACGAGCAGTACTTC; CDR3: CASSQDPGQGFYEQYF
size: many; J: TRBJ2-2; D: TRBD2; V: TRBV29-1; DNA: TGCAGCGTTGAGTTGGGACTAGCGGGACCCGGGGAGCTGTTTTTT; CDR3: CSVELGLAGPGELFF
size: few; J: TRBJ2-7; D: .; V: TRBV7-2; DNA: TGTGCCAGCAGCTTAGAATCTGGGGGAGCGTACGAGCAGTACTTC; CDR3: CASSLESGGAYEQYF
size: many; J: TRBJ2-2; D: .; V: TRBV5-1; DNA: TGCGCCAGCAGCTTCCAAGGGGCGAACACCGGGGAGCTGTTTTTT; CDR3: CASSFQGANTGELFF
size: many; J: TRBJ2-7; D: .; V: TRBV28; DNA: TGTGCCAGCAGCCCAGGGGACTTCTTTAGGTTCGAGCAGTACTTC; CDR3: CASSPGDFFRFEQYF
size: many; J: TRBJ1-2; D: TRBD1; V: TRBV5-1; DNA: TGCGCCAGCAGCCAGGGACAGGTCCGGATGGGCTACACCTTC; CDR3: CASSQGQVRMGYTF
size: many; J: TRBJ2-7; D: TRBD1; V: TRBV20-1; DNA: TGCAGTGCTAGAGGGGGACAGGGGTCATACGAGCAGTACTTC; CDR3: CSARGGQGSYEQYF
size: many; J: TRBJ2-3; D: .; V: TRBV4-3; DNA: TGCGCCAGCAGCCAGACCACCTCGGATACGCAGTATTTT; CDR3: CASSQTTSDTQYF
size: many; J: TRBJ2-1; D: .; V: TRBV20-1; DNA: TGCAGTGCAGGGAGCTCCTACAATGAGCAGTTCTTC; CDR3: CSAGSSYNEQFF
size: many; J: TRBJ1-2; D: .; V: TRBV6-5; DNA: TGTGCCAGCAGTTGGGACACTAACTATGGCTACACCTTC; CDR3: CASSWDTNYGYTF
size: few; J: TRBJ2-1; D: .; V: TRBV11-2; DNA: TGTGCCAGCAGCTCACCCCTTCGGAGCTCCTACAATGAGCAGTTCTTC; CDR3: CASSSPLRSSYNEQFF
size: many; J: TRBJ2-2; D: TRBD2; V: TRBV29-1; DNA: TGCAGCGTTCGCGAGACGGGACTAGCGGGATTACAGGCTGGGGAGCTGTTTTTT; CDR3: CSVRETGLAGLQAGELFF
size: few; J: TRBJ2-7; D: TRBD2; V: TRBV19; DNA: TGTGCCAGTAGTGCCACCGGGACTAAAAGTGAGCAGTACTTC; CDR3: CASSATGTKSEQYF
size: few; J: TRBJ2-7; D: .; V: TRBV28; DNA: TGTGCCAGCAAGGCGGGGACCCCTTCCTCCGAGCAGTACTTC; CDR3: CASKAGTPSSEQYF
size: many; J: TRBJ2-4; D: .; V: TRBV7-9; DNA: TGTGCCAGCAGCCGGACTGGAGTCGGCATTCAGTACTTC; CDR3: CASSRTGVGIQYF
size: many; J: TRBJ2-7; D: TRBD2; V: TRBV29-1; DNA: TGCAGCGCCATGGAGGGGAGGGGCTACGAGCAGTACTTC; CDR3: CSAMEGRGYEQYF
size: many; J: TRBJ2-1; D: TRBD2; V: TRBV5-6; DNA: TGTGCCAGCACCTGGGGGACTAGCGGGAGAGGTGAGCAGTTCTTC; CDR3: CASTWGTSGRGEQFF
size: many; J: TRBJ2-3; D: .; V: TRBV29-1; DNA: TGCAGCCATCTGCGGACAGCTAGCACAGATACGCAGTATTTT; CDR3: CSHLRTASTDTQYF
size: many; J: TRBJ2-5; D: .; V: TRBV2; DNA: TGTGCCAGCGCGGACCCAAAAGAGACCCAGTACTTC; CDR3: CASADPKETQYF
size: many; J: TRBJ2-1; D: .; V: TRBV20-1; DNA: TGCAGTGCTAGTGAGGGGTATCGAGAGCAGTTCTTC; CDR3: CSASEGYREQFF
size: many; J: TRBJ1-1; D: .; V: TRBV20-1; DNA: TGCAGTGTTATGGTTGCCGACACTGAAGCTTTCTTT; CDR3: CSVMVADTEAFF
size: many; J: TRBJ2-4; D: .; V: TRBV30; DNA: TGTGCCTGGAGTCGAATACTCAACATTCAGTACTTC; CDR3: CAWSRILNIQYF
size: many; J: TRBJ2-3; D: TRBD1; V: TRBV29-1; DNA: TGCGGTACCGATAAGGGGGGACAGGGGGCAGATACGCAGTATTTT; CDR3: CGTDKGGQGADTQYF
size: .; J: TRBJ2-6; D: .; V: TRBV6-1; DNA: TGTGCCAGCAGTACACCCTCTGGGGCCAACGTCCTGACTTTC; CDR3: CASSTPSGANVLTF
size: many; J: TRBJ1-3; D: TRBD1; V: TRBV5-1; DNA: TGCGCCAGCAGCGTGACAGGGACTGGAAACACCATATATTTT; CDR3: CASSVTGTGNTIYF
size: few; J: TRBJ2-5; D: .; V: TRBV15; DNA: TGTGCCACCAGCCCCGGACGGGGGAGAGTCGCAGAGACCCAGTACTTC; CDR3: CATSPGRGRVAETQYF
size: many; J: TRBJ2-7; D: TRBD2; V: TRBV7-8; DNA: TGTGCCAGCAGCCGCGAGCGGGAGAGCTCCTACGAGCAGTACTTC; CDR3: CASSRERESSYEQYF
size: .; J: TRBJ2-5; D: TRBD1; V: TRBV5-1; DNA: TGCGCCAGCAGCTTGGGAGGACAGGCGATGGAGACCCAGTACTTC; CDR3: CASSLGGQAMETQYF
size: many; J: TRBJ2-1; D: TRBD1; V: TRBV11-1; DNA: TGTGCCAGCAGCACGACAGGGAATAGGAATGAGCAGTTCTTC; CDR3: CASSTTGNRNEQFF
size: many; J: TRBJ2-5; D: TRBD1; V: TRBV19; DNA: TGTGCCAGTAGTATAGCACCGGGACAGAACCAAGAGACCCAGTACTTC; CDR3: CASSIAPGQNQETQYF
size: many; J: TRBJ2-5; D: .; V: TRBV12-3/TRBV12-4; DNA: TGTGCCAGCAGCCACCGGACGGTACAAGAGACCCAGTACTTC; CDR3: CASSHRTVQETQYF
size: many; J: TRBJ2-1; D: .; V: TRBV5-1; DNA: TGCGCCAGCAGCTTAGGACAGGGAGGGACTACGAGCTCCTACAATGAGCAGTTCTTC; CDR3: CASSLGQGGTTSSYNEQFF
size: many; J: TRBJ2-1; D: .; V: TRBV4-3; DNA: TGCGCCAGCAGCCAGGGACGACCCATCTACAATGAGCAGTTCTTC; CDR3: CASSQGRPIYNEQFF
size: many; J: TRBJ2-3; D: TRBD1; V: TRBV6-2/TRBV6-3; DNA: TGTGCCAGCAGCTCACCGGACAGGGGTGCGGATACGCAGTATTTT; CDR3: CASSSPDRGADTQYF
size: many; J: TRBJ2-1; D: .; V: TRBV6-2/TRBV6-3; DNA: TGTGCCAGCAGCAAGGACACCCGGCAGTTCTTC; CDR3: CASSKDTRQFF
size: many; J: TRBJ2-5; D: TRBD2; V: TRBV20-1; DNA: TGCAGTGCTAGAAGCGGGGTCCAAGAGACCCAGTACTTC; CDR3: CSARSGVQETQYF
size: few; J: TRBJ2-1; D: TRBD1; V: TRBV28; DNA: TGTGCCAGCAGCAAGATTACAGGGGAACAGTTCTTC; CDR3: CASSKITGEQFF
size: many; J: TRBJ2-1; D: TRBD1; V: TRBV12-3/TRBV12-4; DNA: TGTGCCAGCAGTTTATACGGCAGGGGGTTCCAAAATTCCTACAATGAGCAGTTCTTC; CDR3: CASSLYGRGFQNSYNEQFF
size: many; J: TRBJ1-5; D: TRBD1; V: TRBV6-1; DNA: TGTGCCAGCAGCTCCGAGACAGGGATTAGCAATCAGCCCCAGCATTTT; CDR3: CASSSETGISNQPQHF
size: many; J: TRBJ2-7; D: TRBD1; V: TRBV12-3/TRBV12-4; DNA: TGTGCCAGCGGAAACAGGGGCCTTTTCTACGAGCAGTACTTC; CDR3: CASGNRGLFYEQYF
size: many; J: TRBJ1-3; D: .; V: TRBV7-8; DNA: TGTGCCAGCATCCACCAGAGGGGAAACACCATATATTTT; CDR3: CASIHQRGNTIYF
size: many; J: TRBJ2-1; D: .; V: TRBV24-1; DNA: TGTGCCACCAGTGCTCTAGCGCTAAGCTCCTACAATGAGCAGTTCTTC; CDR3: CATSALALSSYNEQFF
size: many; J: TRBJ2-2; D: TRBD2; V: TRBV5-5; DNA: TGTGCCAGCAGCTCACGGACTAGCGGGAGCCCCGGGGAGCTGTTTTTT; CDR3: CASSSRTSGSPGELFF
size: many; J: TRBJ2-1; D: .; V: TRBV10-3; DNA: TGTGCCATCAGTGACCCGATTCGACAGAACTCCTACAATGAGCAGTTCTTC; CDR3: CAISDPIRQNSYNEQFF
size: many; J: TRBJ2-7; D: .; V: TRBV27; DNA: TGTGCCAGCAGTACCCCTCGGGCAGGGATCTACGAGCAGTACTTC; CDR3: CASSTPRAGIYEQYF
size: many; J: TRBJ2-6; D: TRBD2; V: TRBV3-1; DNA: TGTGCCAGCAGCCGGGGGGGAGCTGGGGCCAACGTCCTGACTTTC; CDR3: CASSRGGAGANVLTF
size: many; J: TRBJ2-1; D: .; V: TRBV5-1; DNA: TGCGCCAGCAGCCCGAGCGGAAACCTAAACTACAATGAGCAGTTCTTC; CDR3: CASSPSGNLNYNEQFF
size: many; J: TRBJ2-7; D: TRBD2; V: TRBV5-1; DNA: TGCGCCAGCAGCCTACTAGCGGGAGCCTACGAGCAGTACTTC; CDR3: CASSLLAGAYEQYF
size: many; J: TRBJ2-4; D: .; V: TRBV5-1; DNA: TGCGCCAGCAGCTTGGGGACGGTAGCCAAAAACATTCAGTACTTC; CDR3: CASSLGTVAKNIQYF
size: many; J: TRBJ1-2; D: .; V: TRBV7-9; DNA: TGTGCCAGCAGCCCGAACCTCGTGGGGAGCTATGGCTACACCTTC; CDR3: CASSPNLVGSYGYTF
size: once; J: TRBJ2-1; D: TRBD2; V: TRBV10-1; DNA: TGCGCCAGCAGGGATAGCGGGAGCTACAATGAGCAGTTCTTC; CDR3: CASRDSGSYNEQFF
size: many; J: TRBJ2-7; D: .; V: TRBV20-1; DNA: TGCAGTGCGCCGCGGACAGCTCACTACGAGCAGTACTTC; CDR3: CSAPRTAHYEQYF
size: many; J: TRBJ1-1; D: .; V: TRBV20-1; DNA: TGCAGTGCCAGGACGGGGGCCACTGAAGCTTTCTTT; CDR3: CSARTGATEAFF